This entry lists 13 T cell receptor beta chains sequenced from one sample in a study of blood T cell repertoires in COVID-19. Measured with immunoSEQ multiplex PCR; TCRdb has only the in-frame clones, and not every one. The sample consists of more than 110,000 clones, under 85% of them appearing once. Sequenced: PBMCs or T cells enriched from blood (not recorded which). The source is a woman aged 18-29 years who had been exposed to COVID-19.

A note on this clone: This sample includes further DNA sequences coding for the same CDR3. V is TRBV5-1 and J is TRBJ1-2, with D maybe TRBD1 (5 bases). The CDR3 sequence is 12 residues long. Germline V lookup: CDR1 SGHRS, CDR2 YFSETQ. Trimming removed 0 bases at V and 8 bases at J, with 8 bases between. The CDR3 region is CASSLGQGGYTF. The CDR3 DNA is TGCGCCAGCAGCTTGGGCCAGGGAGGCTACACCTTC.

This chain uses TRBV9 with TRBJ1-4; 8 bases map to TRBD1. CDR3 size: 15 residues. V shed 0 bases and J 8 bases; nucleotides not matched to a gene: 6. Germline values: CDR1 SGDLS, CDR2 YYNGEE. The CDR3 protein is CASSVGRQGNEKLFF. DNA of the CDR3: TGTGCCAGCAGCGTAGGCCGACAGGGGAACGAAAAACTGTTTTTT.

The V gene is TRBV28, the J gene TRBJ2-7; D possibly corresponds to TRBD2 (6 bases). CDR1 and CDR2 (germline): MDHEN, SYDVKM. There are 15 residues in the CDR3. The V and J ends lost 2 bases and 2 bases respectively, with 13 bases between them. The CDR3 nucleotides read TGTGCCAGCAGTTTAACGTCGCGGGGAGCCTACGAGCAGTACTTC. Its translation: CASSLTSRGAYEQYF.

The gene calls are TRBV12-3 or TRBV12-4 and TRBJ1-4, with TRBD1 identical over 8 bases. The CDR3 is made up of 13 amino acids. The V gene end was trimmed by 6 bases and the J gene end by 8 bases; junction bases not matched to a gene: 5. CDR3 coding DNA: TGTGCCAGCAGGAGGACAGGGAACGAAAAACTGTTTTTT. It encodes CASRRTGNEKLFF.

This clone was recorded a few times. The rearrangement links TRBV4-3 to TRBJ2-2; 9 nucleotides align to TRBD2. J was trimmed by 6 bases and V by 0 bases; bases with no gene match: 5. This CDR3 contains 16 residues. The germline V gene has CDR1 LGHNA and CDR2 YSLEER. CDR3 DNA: TGCGCCAGCAGCCAAGAAATAGCGGGAGTCGCCGGGGAGCTGTTTTTT. Translated, it gives CASSQEIAGVAGELFF.

This sequence joins TRBV7-2 and TRBJ2-1; 12 bases align to TRBD2. Germline V gene sequence: CDR1 SGHTA, CDR2 FQGNSA. With V trimmed by 2 bases and J by 8 bases, 4 bases remained unmatched. This CDR3 region has 15 residues. The CDR3 region is CASSLSSGRADEQFF. The CDR3 nucleotides are TGTGCCAGCAGCTTATCTAGCGGGAGGGCCGATGAGCAGTTCTTC.

DNA for the CDR3: TGTGCCAGCAGCCAAGATCGGGGTGTCGTATCTATAGGCTACACCTTC. Translated, it gives CASSQDRGVVSIGYTF. The chain combines TRBV3-1 (or the pseudogene TRBV3-2) with TRBJ1-2; unclear D gene. The V gene's germline CDR1 is LGHDT and CDR2 YNNKEL (reference sequence). V was cut by 0 bases and J by 8 bases, with 19 bases left in between. The CDR3 runs 16 residues.

In its sample, this clone was seen once. The chain links TRBV10-3 to TRBJ2-1; weak D call: TRBD2 (6 bases). V lost 6 bases, J lost 6 bases, and 12 bases lay in between. CDR1 ENHRY and CDR2 SYGVKD come from the germline V gene. CDR3 length equals 13 residues. The CDR3 DNA follows: TGTGCCATCAGGGGGACTGGATTCAATGAGCAGTTCTTC. This translates into CAIRGTGFNEQFF.

This chain joins TRBV2 and TRBJ1-1; a possible D gene is TRBD1 (5 bases). Germline assignment: CDR1 SNHLY and CDR2 FYNNEI. The CDR3 loop spans 16 amino acids. Between the trimmed V and J ends, which lost 0 bases and 6 bases, there was a span of 17 bases. CDR3 DNA: TGTGCCAGCAGTGAAGCGCTTCAGGGAGGGAGCCCTGAAGCTTTCTTT. Protein product: CASSEALQGGSPEAFF.

The V call is TRBV9, the J call TRBJ1-3; TRBD1 agrees at 8 bases. Germline trimming cut 4 bases from V and 1 base from J; bases unmatched to any gene: 4. CDR3 length: 15 amino acids. CDR1 is SGDLS and CDR2 is YYNGEE in the germline V gene. The CDR3 reads CASSPQGGSGNTIYF. The CDR3 DNA reads as TGTGCCAGCAGCCCACAGGGGGGTTCTGGAAACACCATATATTTT.

The CDR3 DNA sequence: TGTGCCAGCATCCCCAGAGGAAAGATGAACACTGAAGCTTTCTTT. Amino acid sequence: CASIPRGKMNTEAFF. V usage is TRBV2 and J usage is TRBJ1-1; D remains unclear. V lost 7 bases and J 0 bases, leaving 15 bases between the germline ends. Germline CDR1 reads SNHLY; CDR2 reads FYNNEI. CDR3 size: 15 residues.

The chain combines TRBV5-5 with TRBJ2-7; D remains unclear. The CDR3 extends over 11 amino acids. V lost 2 bases and J lost 4, with 4 bases in between. Germline CDR1 is SGHKS and CDR2 is YYEKEE (reference sequence). Here the CDR3 DNA reads TGTGCCAGCAGCTTCTTATACGAGCAGTACTTC. This encodes CASSFLYEQYF. Based on the CDR3 plus reference TRBV5-5 and TRBJ2-7, the full variable domain is DAGVTQSPTHLIKTRGQQVTLRCSPISGHKSVSWYQQVLGQGPQFIFQYYEKEERGRGNFPDRFSARQFPNYSSELNVNALLLGDSALYLCASSFLYEQYFGPGTRLTVT.

The rearrangement uses TRBV18 and TRBJ1-2, with a tentative D call TRBD1 (5 bases). The CDR3 runs 12 residues. Germline V CDR1 and CDR2: KGHSH, LQKENI. V lost 2 bases and J 7 bases, leaving 8 bases between the germline ends. In DNA, the CDR3 is TGTGCCAGCTCACCAACAGGCTTTGGCTACACCTTC. It is translated as CASSPTGFGYTF. Looking up the rest from reference TRBV18 and TRBJ1-2 gives the full variable domain: NAGVMQNPRHLVRRRGQEARLRCSPMKGHSHVYWYRQLPEEGLKFMVYLQKENIIDESGMPKERFSAEFPKEGPSILRIQQVVRGDSAAYFCASSPTGFGYTFGSGTRLTVV.